The present entry profiles one T cell receptor (beta chain) with its context. Only one count was recorded for this clone. This clone's antigen is unknown. No base quality values were provided; no much bigger clone lies one nucleotide off. On a MiSeq, deep resolution sequencing aimed for a depth between 1 in 1 million and 1 in 200,000 T cells, with each clonotype covered 10x on average. The immunoSEQ hsTCRB Kit was used to generate TCR beta libraries. The study's processing was this. ImmunoSEQ Data Assistant and ImmunoSEQ Analyzer were used for data analysis, and V, D and J genes were assigned according to IMGT definitions. Clonality, which ranges from 0 to 1, was calculated by subtracting the normalized Shannon entropy of productive rearrangement frequencies from one. Public clonotype analysis was restricted to overrepresented clonotypes comprising at least 0.05% of each patient's repertoire. Repertoires from more than ten age-matched healthy donors in immuneACCESS were used as clonality controls. TCRdb retrieved this table from immuneACCESS and kept in-frame rearrangements only. Not all clones are present; in checked studies, unresolved V genes account for under half, and no reason is known for the remainder. For V, J and clone size, that table is used; D and trimming come from the DNA. For this sample there are 200,000 to 250,000 clones; around 75% appear just once. Approximately 5.9% of the sample is taken by the ten largest.

At the junction V is shortened by 6 bases and J by 7 bases; bases outside the gene matches: 11. The CDR3 measures 13 amino acids from cysteine to phenylalanine. The retained sequence is limited to the CDR3, 39 bases, with the frame set at the first base. The germline V gene supplies CDR1 SQVTM and CDR2 ANQGSEA. This sample was taken from a study of cytotoxic CD8 clonotypes in ibrutinib-treated CLL (dated by TCRdb to the early 2020s). For the wider study: In this cohort, about 16 patients were treatment-naive and about a dozen were relapsed/refractory, while around 17 had unmutated IGHV. Partial responses were observed in roughly 24 patients and complete responses in 2; after a median follow-up of 68 months, remission was maintained in approximately 14 patients and progression was observed in approximately twelve. Response samples were obtained after a median of around eleven months of treatment, with a range of about 6 to 36 months. Samples averaged approximately 260,000 productive templates and more than 85,000 productive rearrangements. Longitudinal samples were obtainable from 26 of the 86 participants in the trial. Cryopreserved peripheral blood mononuclear cells were obtained before treatment, at response, and at either sustained remission or disease progression. All remission and progressive disease samples were collected while patients were still receiving ibrutinib.

Points the paper makes about the study in general: Lymph node repertoires were not examined, and the timing of sampling was not matched between patients in sustained remission and those whose disease progressed. At baseline, clonality was higher than in age-matched healthy donors and showed a strong correlation with circulating CD8+ T-cell counts. Public clonotypes were rare and either shrank or stayed stable during treatment, and the rise in clonality at ibrutinib response reflected expansion of private clonotypes. An increase in clonality was observed at ibrutinib response, with clonality remaining stable during sustained remission and falling back toward baseline at progression.

The sample's time point label is to be understood as: roughly 12 months on ibrutinib. For TCR beta library preparation, 1.5 to 2 micrograms of genomic DNA were isolated from cryopreserved PBMCs. High-throughput TCR beta sequencing was performed on longitudinal blood samples from CLL patients receiving ibrutinib monotherapy. The patients took part in an open-label, single-center phase 2 trial of ibrutinib monotherapy. This receptor chain uses TRBV29-1 and TRBJ1-2, with 7 central nucleotides matching TRBD1. This sequence originates from a human donor with chronic lymphocytic leukemia. The specimen comprised PBMCs, sampled after 12 months of ibrutinib treatment. At the DNA level, the sequence is TGCAGCGTCCACATAATTACAGGGGCTGGCTACACCTTC. Its protein product is CSVHIITGAGYTF.